This T cell receptor beta chain was obtained from a study of T cell responses to AZD1222 COVID-19 vaccine. General study points: Donors were largely white British and mainly female; clonal diversity was possibly underestimated. Dominant CD4 TCR responses targeted spike regions 160-218 and 743-854. Repertoires were obtained solely post-peak T cell response.

As for this clone: Its antigen remains unknown.

CDR3 size: 15 residues. Germline V gives CDR1 SNHLY, CDR2 FYNNEI. Trimming took 1 base from V and 5 from J, leaving 12 bases between them. Generated by immunoSEQ multiplex PCR, the TCRdb table keeps only in-frame clones and is missing some. The table lists just under 95,000 clones, over 75% of them singletons. The TCR comes from an adult in good health. The material was peripheral blood, obtained on day 0 of AZD1222 vaccination. J is TRBJ1-5 and V is TRBV2, with D hard to call. The CDR3 region has the DNA TGTGCCAGCAGTGAAGGGTTTCAGGCCTATCAGCCCCAGCATTTT. This encodes CASSEGFQAYQPQHF.